Listed below are T cell receptor beta chains from one sample, sequenced in a study of T-cell memory formation after mild COVID-19. One entry per CDR3 protein results from TCRdb running MiXCR on the 5' RACE reads. The sample lists some 290,000 distinct CDR3 sequences; 15% to 20% were seen once. Sequencing was carried out using PBMCs or a T cell subset sorted from them (not recorded which). Receptor source: a man between 18 and 29 years old who had mild COVID-19 (a few samples of this study predate the infection). Cell type and time point are not known. Both conserved end residues are part of each CDR3. A D gene is named only where the DNA matches it firmly. Part of the rows lack a size; the others show once, few, many or a class for expanded clones.

size | J | V | D | CDR3 | DNA
many | TRBJ2-5 | TRBV6-6 | TRBD1 | CASSKGQSISLETQYF | TGTGCCAGCAGTAAGGGACAGTCAATCTCCCTTGAGACCCAGTACTTC
. | TRBJ1-1 | TRBV5-1 | . | CASSPRGDRDTEAFF | TGCGCCAGCAGCCCTCGGGGGGACCGGGACACTGAAGCTTTCTTT
. | TRBJ2-1 | TRBV20-1 | TRBD2 | CSARVGLAGGYGEQFF | TGCAGTGCTAGAGTAGGACTAGCGGGGGGGTATGGTGAGCAGTTCTTC
. | TRBJ1-2 | TRBV5-1 | . | CASSYGLGRQGYTF | TGCGCCAGCAGTTACGGCCTGGGCCGACAGGGCTACACCTTC
few | TRBJ2-4 | TRBV12-3/TRBV12-4 | . | CASSFFGSIAKNIQYF | TGTGCCAGCAGTTTCTTCGGATCCATAGCCAAAAACATTCAGTACTTC
. | TRBJ2-1 | TRBV20-1 | TRBD1 | CSALGQGAIWDTEQFF | TGCAGTGCGCTCGGACAGGGGGCTATTTGGGATACTGAGCAGTTCTTC
. | TRBJ1-2 | TRBV7-9 | . | CASSLPQGRIYGYTF | TGTGCCAGCAGCTTACCGCAGGGGCGCATCTATGGCTACACCTTC
. | TRBJ1-5 | TRBV5-8 | . | CASSLAAGSLSNQPQHF | TGTGCCAGCAGCTTGGCCGCGGGGTCCCTTAGCAATCAGCCCCAGCATTTT
many | TRBJ2-3 | TRBV20-1 | TRBD2 | CSGTSGSTDTQYF | TGCAGCGGGACTAGCGGGAGCACAGATACGCAGTATTTT
few | TRBJ2-2 | TRBV7-3 | . | CASSLTLARTGELFF | TGTGCCAGCAGCTTAACTCTAGCGAGGACCGGGGAGCTGTTTTTT
. | TRBJ2-1 | TRBV29-1 | . | CSVRTTPLNEQFF | TGCAGCGTTCGAACAACGCCTCTTAATGAGCAGTTCTTC
. | TRBJ2-3 | TRBV5-1 | . | CASTPLPGPNTQYF | TGCGCCAGCACCCCATTACCAGGACCGAATACGCAGTATTTT
many | TRBJ2-3 | TRBV7-8 | TRBD1 | CASSWNRGDTDTQYF | TGTGCCAGCAGCTGGAACAGGGGTGACACAGATACGCAGTATTTT
few | TRBJ2-3 | TRBV4-2 | TRBD1 | CASSQEFDRADTQYF | TGTGCCAGCAGCCAAGAATTTGACAGGGCGGATACGCAGTATTTT
. | TRBJ2-3 | TRBV7-8 | . | CASSLVETSTDTQYF | TGTGCCAGCAGCTTAGTAGAGACTAGCACAGATACGCAGTATTTT
. | TRBJ1-1 | TRBV18 | TRBD1 | CASSQGAAGEAFF | TGTGCCAGCTCACAGGGGGCCGCCGGGGAAGCTTTCTTT
. | TRBJ2-5 | TRBV6-6 | TRBD1 | CASSYRRGQQETQYF | TGTGCCAGCAGTTACCGCAGGGGACAGCAAGAGACCCAGTACTTC
. | TRBJ2-1 | TRBV5-1 | TRBD2 | CASSPRLAGVYNEQFF | TGCGCCAGCAGCCCCAGATTAGCGGGAGTGTACAATGAGCAGTTCTTC
. | TRBJ2-5 | TRBV7-2 | . | CASSFSVGTEETQYF | TGTGCCAGCAGCTTCAGTGTAGGGACTGAGGAGACCCAGTACTTC
many | TRBJ2-5 | TRBV9 | TRBD2 | CASSFRDAGGRGFLEETQYF | TGTGCCAGCAGCTTCCGAGACGCGGGGGGGCGCGGGTTTTTAGAAGAGACCCAGTACTTC